These T cell receptor beta chains were read from a single sample in a study of response to subunit inactivated influenza vaccine. MiXCR was run by TCRdb on the RT-PCR reads, yielding one entry per CDR3 protein. The sample has approximately 500,000 distinct CDR3 sequences, around 21% seen once. These data were likewise used in another study, on T cells expressing NK-cell markers.

The material was CD4+ T cells sorted from PBMCs, obtained about 12 days after vaccination. These receptors all stem from a man aged 45-65 years who received an inactivated influenza vaccine. Each CDR3 is given with its conserved first and last residue. D genes are given only for firm matches. The size of a clone is reported for some rows only, either as once, few or many, or as a class for expanded clones.

D,size,J,V,CDR3,DNA
TRBD1,many,TRBJ1-2,TRBV18,CASSPPTGRTYGYTF,TGTGCCAGCTCACCACCGACAGGGCGGACCTATGGCTACACCTTC
-,-,TRBJ2-7,TRBV9,CASRLLTVRPYEQYF,TGTGCCAGCAGGCTCCTGACCGTAAGACCCTACGAGCAGTACTTC
-,-,TRBJ1-1,TRBV11-2,CASALGSGTEAFF,TGTGCCAGCGCTCTTGGTTCGGGCACTGAAGCTTTCTTT
-,-,TRBJ2-2,TRBV7-3,CASSSRAGELFF,TGTGCCAGCAGCTCCCGAGCCGGGGAGCTGTTTTTT
TRBD2,-,TRBJ2-5,TRBV14,CASSLLGTSGSTQETQYF,TGTGCCAGCAGCCTTCTTGGGACTAGCGGGAGCACACAAGAGACCCAGTACTTC
-,few,TRBJ2-3,TRBV28,CASSPGPQRDTQYF,TGTGCCAGCAGTCCGGGACCCCAAAGAGATACGCAGTATTTT
TRBD2,few,TRBJ2-3,TRBV9,CASSVTSGPDTQYF,TGTGCCAGCAGCGTGACTAGCGGGCCAGATACGCAGTATTTT
TRBD1,few,TRBJ1-2,TRBV7-2,CASSLSPGTDGYTF,TGTGCCAGCAGCTTATCGCCAGGGACAGATGGCTACACCTTC
-,few,TRBJ2-3,TRBV10-3,CAISDGTLTGRTDTQYF,TGTGCCATCAGTGATGGGACCTTGACAGGTCGCACAGATACGCAGTATTTT
-,many,TRBJ1-3,TRBV6-6,CASSQTVGSGNTIYF,TGTGCCAGCAGTCAGACCGTTGGCTCTGGAAACACCATATATTTT
TRBD1,-,TRBJ1-1,TRBV5-1,CASSLDRGGSEAFF,TGCGCCAGCAGCTTGGACAGGGGTGGTTCTGAAGCTTTCTTT
-,few,TRBJ2-2,TRBV5-1,CASSLDSYTGELFF,TGCGCCAGCAGCTTGGACAGCTACACCGGGGAGCTGTTTTTT
-,-,TRBJ2-1,TRBV4-2,CASSSQANEQFF,TGTGCCAGCTCGAGTCAGGCCAATGAGCAGTTCTTC
-,-,TRBJ2-1,TRBV5-1,CASSLPGPTYNEQFF,TGCGCCAGCAGCTTGCCGGGACCTACCTACAATGAGCAGTTCTTC
TRBD1,few,TRBJ1-4,TRBV7-2,CASSQGAGGVEKLFF,TGTGCCAGCAGCCAAGGGGCAGGGGGAGTTGAAAAACTGTTTTTT
-,-,TRBJ1-1,TRBV5-1,CASSPMGAKNTEAFF,TGCGCCAGCAGCCCCATGGGTGCTAAGAACACTGAAGCTTTCTTT
TRBD2,-,TRBJ2-1,TRBV20-1,CSASGGAPRKDEQFF,TGCAGTGCTAGCGGGGGGGCTCCTCGGAAGGATGAGCAGTTCTTC
TRBD1,-,TRBJ2-5,TRBV7-7,CASSLGGGVGETQYF,TGTGCCAGCAGCTTAGGAGGGGGCGTTGGAGAGACCCAGTACTTC
-,-,TRBJ2-3,TRBV28,CASSLGLSTDTQYF,TGTGCCAGCAGTTTAGGCCTCAGCACAGATACGCAGTATTTT
TRBD2,-,TRBJ2-1,TRBV15,CATSRGPGLLYNEQFF,TGTGCCACCAGCAGAGGGCCGGGACTACTATACAATGAGCAGTTCTTC
TRBD1,few,TRBJ2-7,TRBV20-1,CSADRDRKGEQYF,TGCAGTGCTGACAGGGACAGGAAGGGCGAGCAGTACTTC
TRBD1,-,TRBJ2-5,TRBV5-1,CASRGQGAQGETQYF,TGCGCCAGCAGAGGACAGGGGGCGCAGGGAGAGACCCAGTACTTC
-,once,TRBJ1-2,TRBV29-1,CSVVSGYGYTF,TGCAGCGTTGTAAGTGGCTATGGCTACACCTTC
-,few,TRBJ2-1,TRBV12-3/TRBV12-4,CASRSSGPSNEQFF,TGTGCCAGCAGAAGTAGTGGTCCGTCCAATGAGCAGTTCTTC
-,few,TRBJ2-3,TRBV4-2,CASSHWGGTDTQYF,TGTGCCAGCAGCCATTGGGGGGGCACAGATACGCAGTATTTT
TRBD1,-,TRBJ2-1,TRBV25-1,CASSAQGSKQFF,TGTGCCAGCAGTGCACAGGGGAGCAAGCAGTTCTTC
-,-,TRBJ2-3,TRBV5-1,CASSPSAGPDTQYF,TGCGCCAGCTCTCCTTCTGCGGGACCAGATACGCAGTATTTT
TRBD2,-,TRBJ2-2,TRBV20-1,CSAYRAGVGTGELFF,TGCAGTGCTTACAGAGCGGGAGTGGGAACCGGGGAGCTGTTTTTT
TRBD2,-,TRBJ2-3,TRBV5-1,CASSSLGTSGRALSDTQYF,TGCGCCAGCAGCTCGCTAGGGACTAGCGGGAGGGCCTTGTCAGATACGCAGTATTTT
-,once,TRBJ1-2,TRBV20-1,CSASRAREPPNYGYTF,TGCAGTGCTAGCCGGGCGCGGGAGCCACCTAACTATGGCTACACCTTC
TRBD1,-,TRBJ2-7,TRBV18,CASSPVGRGQGEQYF,TGTGCCAGCTCACCGGTCGGCAGGGGGCAGGGGGAGCAGTACTTC
TRBD1,few,TRBJ2-5,TRBV29-1,CSAGDRAKERAQYF,TGCAGCGCGGGGGACAGGGCCAAGGAGAGGGCCCAGTACTTC
TRBD2,-,TRBJ2-1,TRBV28,CASSPPLGGRTMSSYNEQFF,TGTGCCAGCAGTCCCCCTCTTGGCGGGAGGACTATGAGCTCCTACAATGAGCAGTTCTTC
-,-,TRBJ1-2,TRBV15,CATSRDSDRPSSYTF,TGTGCCACCAGCAGAGATTCTGATAGACCTAGTAGCTACACCTTC
TRBD2,few,TRBJ2-1,TRBV5-6,CASSSGRSYNEQFF,TGTGCCAGCAGCTCCGGGAGGTCCTACAATGAGCAGTTCTTC